This T cell receptor (beta chain) was obtained from a study of CD8 T cells in ankylosing spondylitis. There are 16 residues in the CDR3. Germline values: CDR1 SGHTA, CDR2 FQGTGA. V dropped 1 base and J dropped 8; count of bases not matched to a gene: 8. The sample holds a few counts of this clonotype. Its antigen is as yet unknown. TCRdb reprocessed the 5' RACE reads via MiXCR and lists one record per CDR3 protein. Of 390,000 or so distinct CDR3 sequences listed, about 22% are singletons. General observations from the study: Previous work reported some of these motif variants in the synovial fluid and blood of reactive arthritis. In ankylosing spondylitis blood, a motif of seven to nine highly homologous TCR beta variants appeared characteristic. Disease-associated clones were reportedly significantly overrepresented in matched ankylosing spondylitis synovial fluid. Disease-linked clones had a CD8+ phenotype and relatively low frequency in peripheral blood.

This clonotype was sampled from a male donor with ankylosing spondylitis. The chain combines TRBV7-3 with TRBJ2-1; 10 bases are shared with TRBD2. The sequenced material came from blood, either unsorted or a sorted T cell fraction (not recorded which). Here the CDR3 reads CASSLMRLAGVDEQFF. Here the CDR3 DNA reads TGTGCCAGCAGCTTAATGAGGCTAGCGGGAGTCGATGAGCAGTTCTTC.